One sample yielded the 32 T cell receptor beta chains listed below, sequenced in a study of control samples from healthy donors and cancer patients (dated by TCRdb to the early 2020s). Libraries were built with the immunoSEQ multiplex PCR assay. Sourced from immuneACCESS, this table was stored by TCRdb with only in-frame sequences that have V and J called. A share of the clones is absent; for the studies checked, an unresolved V gene accounts for under half, and the remainder has no known explanation. Recorded for this sample are 150,000 to 200,000 clones; approximately 94% of them occurred a single time. The ten largest clones take up 1.3% of the sample. The source material was blood. The receptors here all came from a woman in her late teens or twenties in good health.

V usage is TRBV2 and J usage is TRBJ2-7, with 13 bases that match TRBD2. Trimming took 6 bases from V and 4 from J; bases not matched to a gene: 6. The V gene's germline CDR1 is SNHLY and CDR2 FYNNEI. This CDR3 spans 15 amino acids. CDR3 in DNA: TGTGCCAGCAGGGAGAGGACTAGCGGGAGTTACGAGCAGTACTTC. It is translated as CASRERTSGSYEQYF.

The chain has TRBV4-3 and TRBJ2-1, with D uncertain. Trimming cost V 0 bases and J 8 bases, with 5 bases left between them. The CDR3 is 12 amino acids. Germline-derived CDR1 and CDR2 are LGHNA and YSLEER. The CDR3 DNA sequence: TGCGCCAGCAGCCAAGAAGGGTATGAGCAGTTCTTC. Protein: CASSQEGYEQFF.

The chain links TRBV7-8 to TRBJ2-2; D is perhaps TRBD1 or TRBD2 (5 bases each). This CDR3 region has 16 residues. Trimming took off 3 bases at V and 4 bases at J, with 15 bases between the two ends. In germline, CDR1 is SGHVS, CDR2 FQNEAQ. This CDR3 reads CASSFGSRGRTGELFF. The CDR3 DNA reads TGTGCCAGCAGCTTTGGGTCCCGGGGACGCACCGGGGAGCTGTTTTTT.

The J gene is TRBJ1-1, the V gene TRBV3-1 (or the pseudogene TRBV3-2); 9 bases fit TRBD1. From germline, CDR1 is LGHDT and CDR2 YNNKEL (reference sequence). Trimming took 3 bases from V and 5 from J; bases not matched to a gene: 4. This CDR3 has 14 residues. CDR3 DNA sequence: TGTGCCAGCAGCCACTCCGGGACAGGGACTGAAGCTTTCTTT. Encoded protein: CASSHSGTGTEAFF.

The chain employs TRBV11-3 and TRBJ1-2; TRBD1 matches at 7 bases. This CDR3 has 9 amino acids. In germline, CDR1 is SGHNT, CDR2 YENEEA. CDR3 amino acids: CTGAEGYTF. CDR3 nucleotide sequence: TGTACAGGGGCGGAGGGCTACACCTTC.

The rearrangement uses TRBV10-3 and TRBJ2-2, with D possibly TRBD1 on 5 matching bases. This CDR3 has 14 amino acids. V gave up 10 bases and J gave up 0 bases, with 12 bases separating them. Germline V gives CDR1 ENHRY, CDR2 SYGVKD. The CDR3 DNA sequence: TGTGCCACCAAGGACAAGACGAACACCGGGGAGCTGTTTTTT. As protein: CATKDKTNTGELFF.

The rearrangement links TRBV25-1 to TRBJ2-7, with 7 bases lining up with TRBD1. Germline-derived CDR1 and CDR2 are MGHDK and SYGVNS. This CDR3 is built from 17 residues. J gave up 0 bases and V 0 bases, and 8 bases lay outside the gene matches. The CDR3 region is CASSEYTDREISYEQYF. DNA of the CDR3: TGTGCCAGCAGTGAATATACCGACAGGGAGATCTCCTACGAGCAGTACTTC.

This chain's CDR3 is CASRNPGQAPYEQYF. The CDR3 bases are TGTGCCAGTAGAAACCCGGGACAGGCTCCCTACGAGCAGTACTTC. The chain joins TRBV19 to TRBJ2-7, with TRBD1 matching 8 bases. Germline assignment: CDR1 LNHDA and CDR2 SQIVND (reference sequence). V was pared by 6 bases and J by 2 bases, with 9 bases of the junction left unmatched. The CDR3 has 15 residues.

The V and J genes are TRBV25-1 and TRBJ1-1, with D hard to call. The CDR3 runs 12 residues. Germline V gene sequence: CDR1 MGHDK, CDR2 SYGVNS. Between the trimmed V and J ends, which lost 8 bases and 3 bases, there was a span of 10 bases. In DNA, the CDR3 is TGTGCCAGCGCCAGTTCGTACACTGAAGCTTTCTTT. It encodes CASASSYTEAFF. The full variable domain, completed using reference TRBV25-1 and TRBJ1-1, is EADIYQTPRYLVIGTGKKITLECSQTMGHDKMYWYQQDPGMELHLIHYSYGVNSTEKGDLSSESTVSRIRTEHFPLTLESARPSHTSQYLCASASSYTEAFFGQGTRLTVV.

V gene TRBV27 combines with J gene TRBJ1-6; D is uncertain. With 2 bases removed from V and 5 bases from J, the gap between germline ends came to 19 bases. CDR3 length: 18 amino acids. The germline CDR1 and CDR2 sequences are MNHEY and SMNVEV (reference sequence). As DNA, the CDR3 is TGTGCCAGCAGTTTAGGTATTAACAGCCTCTACCATAATTCACCCCTCCACTTT. Its translation: CASSLGINSLYHNSPLHF.

J is TRBJ2-2 and V is TRBV9, with 8 nucleotides matching TRBD1. This CDR3 has 16 amino acids. Germline assignment: CDR1 SGDLS and CDR2 YYNGEE. Unmatched junction bases numbered 6, after V lost 3 bases and J lost 2 bases. In nucleotides, the CDR3 is TGTGCCAGCAGCGCCTCAGGGGGCGCCAACACCGGGGAGCTGTTTTTT. Protein: CASSASGGANTGELFF.

This clone was detected once. This chain joins TRBV5-6 and TRBJ2-1; TRBD2 agrees at 8 bases. J gave up 10 bases and V 2 bases, and 2 bases lay outside the gene matches. CDR1 and CDR2 from the germline V gene are SGHDT and YYEEEE. The CDR3 sequence is 12 residues long. The CDR3 spells CASSFIAGEQFF. In nucleotides, the CDR3 is TGTGCCAGCAGCTTTATAGCGGGAGAGCAGTTCTTC.

The genes are TRBV28 and TRBJ1-1; TRBD1 matches 9 bases. Trimming cost V 1 base and J 1 base; bases outside gene matches: 10. The CDR3 covers 18 residues. Germline CDR1 and CDR2: MDHEN and SYDVKM. The CDR3: CASSLSPHRTGENTEAFF. The CDR3 DNA follows: TGTGCCAGCAGTTTATCCCCCCATCGGACAGGGGAGAACACTGAAGCTTTCTTT.

CDR3 in amino acids: CASSLGQTNTEAFF. In DNA, the CDR3 is TGTGCCAGCAGCTTGGGACAAACCAACACTGAAGCTTTCTTT. V and J are TRBV7-2 and TRBJ1-1, with a weak D call TRBD1 (6 bases). Germline V gene lookup returns CDR1 SGHTA and CDR2 FQGNSA. This CDR3 region has 14 residues. Deletions cut 3 bases from V and 2 bases from J, with 10 bases between.

V gene TRBV28 combines with J gene TRBJ1-2, with 8 bases identical to TRBD1. J lost 1 base, V lost 7 bases, and 5 bases had no gene match. Per the germline V gene, CDR1 is MDHEN and CDR2 is SYDVKM. The CDR3 spans 14 residues. The CDR3 DNA sequence: TGTGCCAGCATCTACAGGGGGAGTAACTATGGCTACACCTTC. This gives the protein CASIYRGSNYGYTF.

The chain uses TRBV5-1 and TRBJ2-7; either TRBD1 or TRBD2 may fit D (5 bases each). CDR3 length: 13 amino acids. V shed 0 bases and J shed 6 bases, with 10 bases lying between them. The germline gives CDR1 SGHRS, CDR2 YFSETQ. The CDR3 sequence: CASSLVGGSEQYF. The CDR3 DNA sequence: TGCGCCAGCAGCTTGGTTGGGGGTAGCGAGCAGTACTTC.

The chain couples TRBV2 to TRBJ2-3; D is undetermined. V gave up 6 bases and J gave up 1 base, with 11 bases separating them. CDR1 is SNHLY and CDR2 is FYNNEI in the germline V gene. CDR3 size: 14 residues. In DNA form, the CDR3 reads TGTGCCAGCAGAAATAATTTCGGCACAGATACGCAGTATTTT. The encoded protein is CASRNNFGTDTQYF.

This rearrangement joins TRBV9 to TRBJ1-2; 9 bases fit TRBD1. The CDR3 spans 13 residues. Germline CDR1 reads SGDLS; CDR2 reads YYNGEE. The junction had 1 base not matched to a gene; V was cut back by 2 bases and J by 5 bases. The CDR3 nucleotides read TGTGCCAGCAGCGTTGGGACAGGGTATGGCTACACCTTC. This translates into CASSVGTGYGYTF. The whole variable domain, filled in from reference TRBV9 and TRBJ1-2, reads DSGVTQTPKHLITATGQRVTLRCSPRSGDLSVYWYQQSLDQGLQFLIQYYNGEERAKGNILERFSAQQFPDLHSELNLSSLELGDSALYFCASSVGTGYGYTFGSGTRLTVV.

J is TRBJ1-4 and V is TRBV7-9; 8 bases are a match to TRBD1. From germline, CDR1 is SEHNR and CDR2 FQNEAQ (reference sequence). V dropped 5 bases and J dropped 0; count of bases not matched to a gene: 8. The CDR3 is 17 amino acids. The CDR3 DNA reads as TGTGCCAGCAGCCCTAAAGACAGGGGCCCAACTAATGAAAAACTGTTTTTT. It is translated as CASSPKDRGPTNEKLFF.

This clone was counted once. The V and J genes are TRBV5-1 and TRBJ2-1; possibly TRBD2 for D (5 bases). The germline gives CDR1 SGHRS, CDR2 YFSETQ. V dropped 4 bases and J dropped 8 bases, with 16 bases sitting between them. The CDR3 is 14 residues long. The CDR3 bases are TGCGCCAGCAGCCCCCTCGGGGTCCAGGATGAGCAGTTCTTC. Protein: CASSPLGVQDEQFF. Drawing the rest from reference TRBV5-1 and TRBJ2-1, the complete variable domain is KAGVTQTPRYLIKTRGQQVTLSCSPISGHRSVSWYQQTPGQGLQFLFEYFSETQRNKGNFPGRFSGRQFSNSRSEMNVSTLELGDSALYLCASSPLGVQDEQFFGPGTRLTVL.

The chain recombines TRBV9 with TRBJ2-3; D is ambiguous. The germline V gene encodes CDR1 SGDLS and CDR2 YYNGEE. Trimming took off 3 bases at V and 0 bases at J, with 14 bases between the two ends. CDR3 length: 16 amino acids. CDR3 loop: CASSGPQTESTDTQYF. The DNA for the CDR3 is TGTGCCAGCAGCGGACCGCAGACGGAGAGCACAGATACGCAGTATTTT.

The chain joins TRBV6-4 to TRBJ1-1; D is perhaps TRBD1 (5 bases). CDR1 and CDR2 from the germline V gene are MRHNA and SNTAGT. The V end was cut by 6 bases, the J end by 4 bases, with 27 bases between. The CDR3 is 18 amino acids. The DNA for the CDR3 is TGTGCCAGCAGGGAGAGGAGGGGTCCAGGACGATATCGCACTGAAGCTTTCTTT. It is translated as CASRERRGPGRYRTEAFF.

This clone was counted a single time. The V and J genes are TRBV7-9 and TRBJ2-1, with D possibly TRBD1 on 5 matching bases. CDR1 is SEHNR, CDR2 FQNEAQ, per germline (reference sequence). Trimming shortened V by 3 bases and J by 1 base, and 10 bases separated the two germline ends. The length of the CDR3 is 15 residues. CDR3 coding DNA: TGTGCCAGCAGCTTGGCGGACATTTCCTACAATGAGCAGTTCTTC. It codes for CASSLADISYNEQFF. The complete variable domain, with remaining parts taken from reference TRBV7-9 and TRBJ2-1, reads DTGVSQNPRHKITKRGQNVTFRCDPISEHNRLYWYRQTLGQGPEFLTYFQNEAQLEKSRLLSDRFSAERPKGSFSTLEIQRTEQGDSAMYLCASSLADISYNEQFFGPGTRLTVL.

This chain joins TRBV11-3 and TRBJ1-2, with D hard to call. Germline V gene data show CDR1 as SGHNT and CDR2 as YENEEA. V lost 0 bases, J lost 6 bases, and 20 bases lay in between. This CDR3 region has 17 residues. CDR3 DNA: TGTGCCAGCAGCTTAGACTGGGCAGGCCGCCCGGGAGATGGCTACACCTTC. Translation gives CASSLDWAGRPGDGYTF.

The CDR3 nucleotides are TGTGCCAGCAGCTTACGTACAGTAGTGACAGAAAATTCACCCCTCCACTTT. Translating gives CASSLRTVVTENSPLHF. The chain joins TRBV11-2 to TRBJ1-6; maybe TRBD1 (5 bases). Germline lookup yields CDR1 SGHAT and CDR2 FQNNGV. This CDR3 has 17 amino acids. Trimming removed 2 bases at V and 7 bases at J, with 18 bases between.

CDR3 DNA: TGTGCCAGCAGCTTCACAGGGGGCAGAGAGACCCAGTACTTC. Its translation is CASSFTGGRETQYF. The chain carries TRBV11-2 and TRBJ2-5; 9 bases are shared with TRBD1. J was trimmed by 4 bases and V by 3 bases; bases with no gene match: 3. CDR1 is SGHAT, CDR2 FQNNGV, per germline. CDR3 size: 14 residues.

The rearrangement uses TRBV18 and TRBJ1-1, with D uncertain. The CDR3 totals 13 residues. In germline, CDR1 is KGHSH, CDR2 LQKENI. Trimming removed 6 bases at V and 1 base at J, with 9 bases between. CDR3 amino acids: CASSSKTNTEAFF. CDR3 in DNA: TGTGCCAGCTCCTCCAAGACGAACACTGAAGCTTTCTTT.

J is TRBJ1-6 and V is TRBV5-4; D is unclear. The CDR3 is 12 amino acids. Germline V lookup: CDR1 SGHNT, CDR2 YYREEE (reference sequence). V lost 7 bases, J lost 10 bases, and 12 bases lay in between. This chain's CDR3 is CASGFLGSPLHF. Here the CDR3 DNA reads TGTGCCAGCGGGTTCTTAGGCTCACCCCTCCACTTT.

The rearrangement links TRBV4-1 to TRBJ2-7; D remains ambiguous. CDR1 and CDR2 from the germline V gene are MGHRA and YSYEKL. The CDR3 is 16 amino acids. V lost 1 base to trimming and J lost 2 bases, with 15 bases between them. The CDR3 DNA reads as TGCGCCAGCAGCCAAGGTGATCTATATCCCCCCTACGAGCAGTACTTC. Protein product: CASSQGDLYPPYEQYF.

The rearrangement links TRBV11-2 to TRBJ1-1, with D possibly being TRBD1 (6 bases). Between the trimmed V and J ends, which lost 5 bases and 2 bases, there was a span of 12 bases. Germline V gives CDR1 SGHAT, CDR2 FQNNGV. The CDR3 runs to 14 residues. CDR3 sequence: CASSDHRVNTEAFF. In nucleotides, the CDR3 is TGTGCCAGCAGCGATCACAGGGTTAACACTGAAGCTTTCTTT.

The V call is TRBV9, the J call TRBJ1-5; D unresolved. The CDR3 consists of 13 residues. Trimming removed 3 bases from V and 3 bases from J, with 7 bases in between. Germline V gives CDR1 SGDLS, CDR2 YYNGEE. This CDR3 reads CASSGHTNQPQHF. CDR3 nucleotides: TGTGCCAGCAGCGGCCACACCAATCAGCCCCAGCATTTT.

The rearrangement links TRBV18 to TRBJ1-3, with no clear D. The V gene lost 3 bases and the J gene lost 8 bases, with 17 bases spanning the gap. Germline lookup yields CDR1 KGHSH and CDR2 LQKENI. This CDR3 is built from 15 residues. CDR3 DNA sequence: TGTGCCAGCTCACCCCTTACTGAGGCAAGAGACACCATATATTTT. As protein: CASSPLTEARDTIYF.